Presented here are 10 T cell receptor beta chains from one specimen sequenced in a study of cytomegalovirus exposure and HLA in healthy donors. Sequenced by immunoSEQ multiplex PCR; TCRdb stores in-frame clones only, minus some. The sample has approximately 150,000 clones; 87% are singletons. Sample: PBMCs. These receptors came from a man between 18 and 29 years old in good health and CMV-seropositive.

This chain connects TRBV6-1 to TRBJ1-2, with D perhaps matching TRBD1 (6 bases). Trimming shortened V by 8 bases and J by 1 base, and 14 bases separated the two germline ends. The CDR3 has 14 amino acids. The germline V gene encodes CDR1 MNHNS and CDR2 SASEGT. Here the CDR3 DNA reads TGTGCCAGCTCAACAGGGCACATTAACTATGGCTACACCTTC. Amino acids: CASSTGHINYGYTF.

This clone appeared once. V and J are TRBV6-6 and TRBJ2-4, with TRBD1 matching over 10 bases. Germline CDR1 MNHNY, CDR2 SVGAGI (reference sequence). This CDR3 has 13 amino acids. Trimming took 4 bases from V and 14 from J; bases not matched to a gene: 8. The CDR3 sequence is CASSSRGTGEEYF. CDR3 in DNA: TGTGCCAGCAGTTCACGGGGGACAGGGGAAGAGTACTTC.

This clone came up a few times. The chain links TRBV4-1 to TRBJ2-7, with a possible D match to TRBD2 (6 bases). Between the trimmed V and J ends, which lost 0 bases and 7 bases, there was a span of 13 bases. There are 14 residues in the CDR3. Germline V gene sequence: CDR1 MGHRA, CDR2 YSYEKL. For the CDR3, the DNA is TGCGCCAGCAGCCAAGATCAGACTAGTGATGAGCAGTACTTC. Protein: CASSQDQTSDEQYF.

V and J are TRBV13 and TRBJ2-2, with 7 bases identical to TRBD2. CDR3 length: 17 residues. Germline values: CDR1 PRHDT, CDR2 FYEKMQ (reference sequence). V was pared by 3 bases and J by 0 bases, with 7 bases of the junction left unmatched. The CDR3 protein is CASSLSLLATNTGELFF. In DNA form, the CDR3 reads TGTGCCAGCAGCTTGTCCCTACTAGCGACGAACACCGGGGAGCTGTTTTTT.

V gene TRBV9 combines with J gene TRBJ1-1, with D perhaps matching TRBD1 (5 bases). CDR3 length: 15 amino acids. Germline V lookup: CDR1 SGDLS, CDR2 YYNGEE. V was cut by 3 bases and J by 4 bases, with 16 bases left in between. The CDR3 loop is CASSEDGAGSTEAFF. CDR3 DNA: TGTGCCAGCAGCGAGGATGGGGCGGGGAGCACTGAAGCTTTCTTT.

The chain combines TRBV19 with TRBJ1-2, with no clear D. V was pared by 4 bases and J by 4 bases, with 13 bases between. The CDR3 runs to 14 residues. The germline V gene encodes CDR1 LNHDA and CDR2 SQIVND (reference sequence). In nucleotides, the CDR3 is TGTGCCAGTAGTAGGGAGATCTACGGCTATGGCTACACCTTC. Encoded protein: CASSREIYGYGYTF.

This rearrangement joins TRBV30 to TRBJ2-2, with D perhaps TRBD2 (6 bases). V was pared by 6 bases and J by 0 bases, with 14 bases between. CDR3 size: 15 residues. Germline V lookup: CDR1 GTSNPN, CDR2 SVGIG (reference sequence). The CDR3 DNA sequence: TGTGCCTGTAATCCGGGACTCGCGAACACCGGGGAGCTGTTTTTT. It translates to CACNPGLANTGELFF.

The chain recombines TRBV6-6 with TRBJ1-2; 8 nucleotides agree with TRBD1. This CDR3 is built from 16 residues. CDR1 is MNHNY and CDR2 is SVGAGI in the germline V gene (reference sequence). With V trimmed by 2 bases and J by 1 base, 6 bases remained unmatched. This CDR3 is CASSYKTGVSNYGYTF. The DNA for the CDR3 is TGTGCCAGCAGTTACAAGACAGGGGTCAGTAACTATGGCTACACCTTC.

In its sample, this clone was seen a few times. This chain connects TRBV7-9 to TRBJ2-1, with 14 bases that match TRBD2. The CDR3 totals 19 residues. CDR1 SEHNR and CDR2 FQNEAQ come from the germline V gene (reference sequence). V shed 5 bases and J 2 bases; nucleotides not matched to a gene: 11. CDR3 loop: CASSSTPGLAGAPYNEQFF. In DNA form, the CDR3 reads TGTGCCAGCAGCAGTACCCCGGGACTAGCGGGAGCCCCCTACAATGAGCAGTTCTTC.

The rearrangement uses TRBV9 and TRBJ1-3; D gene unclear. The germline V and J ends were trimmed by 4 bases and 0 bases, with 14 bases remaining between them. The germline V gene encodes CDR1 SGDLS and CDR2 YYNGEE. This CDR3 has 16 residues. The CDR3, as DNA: TGTGCCAGCAGCCCCCCATCTGCGTCCTCTGGAAACACCATATATTTT. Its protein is CASSPPSASSGNTIYF.